This T cell receptor (beta chain) appears in the sequencing data of a study of PD-1 blockade in classical Hodgkin lymphoma. Background on the study: Patients received nivolumab 3 mg/kg intravenously every 2 weeks. Study-wide findings and caveats: According to reports, newly diagnosed patients had lower baseline TCR diversity than healthy donors, and relapsed/refractory patients had lower baseline TCR diversity still. Complete responders had baseline diversity similar to newly diagnosed patients.

Every patient was affected by relapse after autologous stem cell transplantation, while exposure to brentuximab vedotin was not uniform. Patients showed best responses of complete response, partial response or progressive disease. Measured with immunoSEQ multiplex PCR; TCRdb has only the in-frame clones, and not every one. The data contain some 100,000 clones, roughly 90% of them singletons. In regard to this clone: Antigen: not known.

The length of the CDR3 is 16 residues. Germline values: CDR1 MNHNS, CDR2 SASEGT. Trimming took off 2 bases at V and 3 bases at J, with 14 bases between the two ends. The TCR comes from a human donor with classical Hodgkin lymphoma. The chain uses TRBV6-1 and TRBJ2-4, with D possibly matching TRBD2 (7 bases). Sequencing was performed on peripheral blood mononuclear cells (PBMCs), taken at baseline. Here the CDR3 reads CASSERWEGVKNIQYF. The CDR3 coding sequence is TGTGCCAGCAGTGAAAGGTGGGAGGGGGTCAAAAACATTCAGTACTTC.